A single sample is the source of the 19 T cell receptor beta chains below, sequenced in a study of blood T cell repertoires in COVID-19. TCRdb's table, derived via immunoSEQ multiplex PCR, lists solely in-frame clones and lacks some. This sample has 88,000 or so clones; over 75% occur once, and the top ten carry 3.5% to 4.5%. The sample consisted of peripheral blood. The receptors were gathered from a man aged 60 to 75 with acute or convalescent COVID-19.

In its sample, this clone was seen a few times. The chain carries TRBV19 and TRBJ2-2; 8 bases line up with TRBD1. The germline V gene encodes CDR1 LNHDA and CDR2 SQIVND (reference sequence). The J segment lost 5 bases and the V segment lost 7 bases, leaving 12 bases of the junction unmatched. The CDR3 consists of 16 residues. CDR3 DNA sequence: TGTGCCAGTACCCTTGGACAGGGCTTTGATACCGGGGAGCTGTTTTTT. Translating it yields CASTLGQGFDTGELFF.

The chain is built from TRBV2 and TRBJ2-7; TRBD2 aligns across 9 bases. The V gene end was trimmed by 7 bases and the J gene end by 3 bases; junction bases not matched to a gene: 10. The CDR3 has 15 amino acids. CDR1 SNHLY and CDR2 FYNNEI come from the germline V gene. In DNA, the CDR3 is TGTGCCAGCATGGCTTTGGGAGCGGGGGGCTACGAGCAGTACTTC. Its translation is CASMALGAGGYEQYF.

The rearrangement joins TRBV19 to TRBJ1-2; unclear D gene. CDR3 length: 12 amino acids. Per the germline V gene, CDR1 is LNHDA and CDR2 is SQIVND (reference sequence). Trimming removed 5 bases from V and 7 bases from J, with 11 bases in between. The CDR3 sequence: CASSPREGGYTF. DNA for the CDR3: TGTGCCAGTAGTCCCCGGGAGGGTGGCTACACCTTC.

The chain employs TRBV15 and TRBJ1-4; D is uncertain. Germline assignment: CDR1 LNHNV and CDR2 YYDKDF (reference sequence). The CDR3 has 13 amino acids. Trimming took off 4 bases at V and 4 bases at J, with 7 bases between the two ends. CDR3 DNA: TGTGCCACCAGCAACCCGAGTAATGAAAAACTGTTTTTT. Translation: CATSNPSNEKLFF.

The rearrangement joins TRBV7-9 to TRBJ2-5; D remains ambiguous. The ends were cut back, 6 bases at V and 5 bases at J, with 16 bases in the middle. Germline V gene lookup returns CDR1 SEHNR and CDR2 FQNEAQ (reference sequence). The CDR3 runs 14 residues. CDR3 sequence (DNA): TGTGCCAGCAGGTCCCAGGTTTCCTCCGAGACCCAGTACTTC. It encodes CASRSQVSSETQYF. Using reference TRBV7-9 and TRBJ2-5 for the parts outside the CDR3, the full variable domain is DTGVSQNPRHKITKRGQNVTFRCDPISEHNRLYWYRQTLGQGPEFLTYFQNEAQLEKSRLLSDRFSAERPKGSFSTLEIQRTEQGDSAMYLCASRSQVSSETQYFGPGTRLLVL.

The chain recombines TRBV7-8 with TRBJ1-2, with 9 positions matching TRBD1. The CDR3 has 14 residues. Germline assignment: CDR1 SGHVS and CDR2 FQNEAQ. V was clipped by 4 bases and J by 6 bases; unmatched bases: 6. The CDR3 DNA sequence: TGTGCCAGCAGCTGGAGGACAGGGGCGGATGGCTACACCTTC. Residues: CASSWRTGADGYTF. The whole variable domain, filled in from reference TRBV7-8 and TRBJ1-2, reads GAGVSQSPRYKVAKRGQDVALRCDPISGHVSLFWYQQALGQGPEFLTYFQNEAQLDKSGLPSDRFFAERPEGSVSTLKIQRTQQEDSAVYLCASSWRTGADGYTFGSGTRLTVV.

In its sample, this clone was seen once. This chain uses TRBV9 with TRBJ2-3; tentative D call: TRBD2 (6 bases). Germline V gene lookup returns CDR1 SGDLS and CDR2 YYNGEE. This CDR3 has 15 amino acids. The V and J ends lost 3 bases and 0 bases respectively, with 11 bases between them. The CDR3: CASSAGLSSTDTQYF. CDR3 DNA sequence: TGTGCCAGCAGCGCCGGACTATCTAGCACAGATACGCAGTATTTT.

The J gene is TRBJ2-1, the V gene TRBV6-5; TRBD2 agrees at 10 bases. The CDR3 runs 15 residues. Germline CDR1 and CDR2: MNHEY and SVGAGI. V trimming: 7 bases; J trimming: 5 bases; junction bases outside the gene matches: 8. The CDR3 loop reads CASTASGRGDNEQFF. The CDR3 coding sequence is TGTGCCAGCACAGCTAGCGGGAGAGGGGACAATGAGCAGTTCTTC.

This clone came up once. This chain uses TRBV12-3 or TRBV12-4 with TRBJ2-2; D gene uncertain. The CDR3 totals 13 residues. V shed 0 bases and J shed 6 bases, with 5 bases lying between them. This CDR3 reads CASSLAPAGELFF. Here the CDR3 DNA reads TGTGCCAGCAGTTTAGCCCCGGCCGGGGAGCTGTTTTTT.

CDR3 nucleotide sequence: TGTGCCAGCAGTTATTCAGGGGTGGATCAGCCCCAGCATTTT. This encodes CASSYSGVDQPQHF. This sequence joins TRBV6-5 and TRBJ1-5, with a weak D call TRBD1 (6 bases). The germline CDR1 and CDR2 sequences are MNHEY and SVGAGI. Trimming left V 3 bases short and J 5 bases short, with 11 bases between. This CDR3 contains 14 residues.

The V call is TRBV21-1, the J call TRBJ2-7; the table gives TRBD2 as D, unverified against the DNA. TRBV21-1 is annotated as a pseudogene. This CDR3 has 19 amino acids. This CDR3 reads CASSKDDYLPVAFLYEQYF. DNA for the CDR3: TGTGCCAGCAGCAAAGATGACTACCTCCCGGTGGCTTTTCTCTACGAGCAGTACTTC.

This sequence joins TRBV19 and TRBJ1-2; TRBD1 is a possible D gene (6 bases). The CDR3 extends over 15 amino acids. Germline V gives CDR1 LNHDA, CDR2 SQIVND (reference sequence). Trimming removed 5 bases from V and 4 bases from J, with 17 bases in between. The CDR3 coding sequence is TGTGCCAGTAGTCTTCTGGAACAGGGTTTCTATGGCTACACCTTC. It yields the protein CASSLLEQGFYGYTF.

Comment on this clone: One end of the junction varies from germline; a read error may be responsible. The chain links TRBV5-1 to TRBJ2-6, with 8 bases aligning to TRBD2. Germline V gives CDR1 SGHRS, CDR2 YFSETQ. The CDR3 consists of 17 residues. CDR3 sequence (DNA): TGCGCCCGCAGCTTGGCCGCGGGGGGTTTGGGGGCCAACGTCCTGACTTTC. Its protein is CARSLAAGGLGANVLTF.

This clone was detected only once. The rearrangement uses TRBV9 and TRBJ2-7; TRBD2 is a possible D gene (6 bases). From germline, CDR1 is SGDLS and CDR2 YYNGEE. With 3 bases removed from V and 5 bases from J, the gap between germline ends came to 15 bases. The CDR3 consists of 14 residues. In DNA, the CDR3 is TGTGCCAGCAGCGGCTCGGGAGTGGGCCACGAGCAGTACTTC. This sequence encodes CASSGSGVGHEQYF. The whole variable domain, remainder taken from reference TRBV9 and TRBJ2-7, is DSGVTQTPKHLITATGQRVTLRCSPRSGDLSVYWYQQSLDQGLQFLIQYYNGEERAKGNILERFSAQQFPDLHSELNLSSLELGDSALYFCASSGSGVGHEQYFGPGTRLTVT.

This clone has just one count. The V and J genes are TRBV12-5 and TRBJ1-2, with 9 bases lining up with TRBD1. Germline lookup yields CDR1 LGHNT and CDR2 FRNRAP. CDR3 length: 15 residues. V gave up 1 base and J gave up 3 bases; unmatched junction bases: 3. The CDR3 is CASGLGQGDHYGYTF. The DNA of the CDR3 is TGTGCTAGTGGTTTGGGACAGGGGGACCACTATGGCTACACCTTC.

This chain connects TRBV12-3 or TRBV12-4 to TRBJ1-2; unclear D gene. Trimming took off 4 bases at V and 6 bases at J, with 9 bases between the two ends. The CDR3 consists of 12 residues. Here the CDR3 reads CASSSTRDGYTF. The CDR3 bases are TGTGCCAGCAGTTCCACGAGGGATGGCTACACCTTC.

The rearrangement links TRBV5-1 to TRBJ1-6; 7 nucleotides align to TRBD1. The CDR3 extends over 14 amino acids. V was clipped by 0 bases and J by 10 bases; unmatched bases: 4. Germline V gene data show CDR1 as SGHRS and CDR2 as YFSETQ. Here the CDR3 reads CASSLGTGLSPLHF. For the CDR3, the DNA is TGCGCCAGCAGCTTGGGGACAGGCTTATCACCCCTCCACTTT. The full variable domain, completed using reference TRBV5-1 and TRBJ1-6, is KAGVTQTPRYLIKTRGQQVTLSCSPISGHRSVSWYQQTPGQGLQFLFEYFSETQRNKGNFPGRFSGRQFSNSRSEMNVSTLELGDSALYLCASSLGTGLSPLHFGNGTRLTVT.

This chain uses TRBV11-2 with TRBJ2-7; 9 bases agree with TRBD2. J was trimmed by 5 bases and V by 5 bases; bases with no gene match: 7. The CDR3 sequence is 14 residues long. Germline V CDR1 and CDR2: SGHAT, FQNNGV. CDR3 DNA: TGTGCCAGCAGCCTGGGACTAGCTGTCGACGAGCAGTACTTC. Its translation is CASSLGLAVDEQYF.

The chain joins TRBV4-2 to TRBJ2-7; no clear D gene. Germline V gene data show CDR1 as LGHNA and CDR2 as YNFKEQ. Trimming shortened V by 0 bases and J by 4 bases, and 4 bases separated the two germline ends. The CDR3 covers 12 residues. The CDR3 protein is CASSQDVYEQYF. The CDR3 region has the DNA TGTGCCAGCAGCCAAGACGTTTACGAGCAGTACTTC.